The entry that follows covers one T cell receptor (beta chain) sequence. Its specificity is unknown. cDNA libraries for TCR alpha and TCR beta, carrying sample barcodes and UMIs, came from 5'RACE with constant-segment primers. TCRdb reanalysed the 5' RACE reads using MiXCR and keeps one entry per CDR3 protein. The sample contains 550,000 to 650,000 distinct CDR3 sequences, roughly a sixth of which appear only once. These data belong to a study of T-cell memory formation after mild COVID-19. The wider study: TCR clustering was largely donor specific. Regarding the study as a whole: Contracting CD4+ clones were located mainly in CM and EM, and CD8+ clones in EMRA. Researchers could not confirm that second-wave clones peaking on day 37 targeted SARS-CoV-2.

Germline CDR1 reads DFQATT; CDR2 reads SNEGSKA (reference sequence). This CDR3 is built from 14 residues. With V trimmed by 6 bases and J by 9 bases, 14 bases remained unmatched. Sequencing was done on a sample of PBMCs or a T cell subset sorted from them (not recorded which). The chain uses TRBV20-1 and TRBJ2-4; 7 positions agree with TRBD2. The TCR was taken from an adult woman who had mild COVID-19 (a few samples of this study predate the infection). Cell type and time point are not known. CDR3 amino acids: CSAHPPGRDGIQYF. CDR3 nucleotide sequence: TGCAGTGCACATCCCCCGGGGAGGGACGGCATTCAGTACTTC.